The rows below give T cell receptor beta chains drawn from one sample of a study of blood T cells in healthy people across ages. TCRdb reprocessed the 5' RACE reads via MiXCR and lists one record per CDR3 protein. The data contain about 640,000 distinct CDR3 sequences, around 54% of them seen just once; the ten biggest clones take up around 37%. The sample consisted of blood. The receptors were gathered from a man between 60 and 70 years old in good health. Each CDR3 is given with its conserved first and last residue. D genes are given only for firm matches. The size of a clone is reported for some rows only, either as once, few or many, or as a class for expanded clones.

CDR3 protein,CDR3 DNA,V gene,D gene,clone size,J gene
CSARADSGANVLTF,TGCAGTGCTAGGGCAGATTCTGGGGCCAACGTCCTGACTTTC,TRBV20-1,-,-,TRBJ2-6
CASSQFKQGARETQYF,TGTGCCAGCAGCCAGTTTAAGCAGGGGGCGCGGGAGACCCAGTACTTC,TRBV3-1,TRBD1,few,TRBJ2-5
CSASGGPEKLFF,TGCAGTGCTTCAGGGGGGCCGGAAAAACTGTTTTTT,TRBV20-1,TRBD1,-,TRBJ1-4
CASSLSVYPYGYTF,TGTGCCAGCAGTTTATCTGTGTATCCGTATGGCTACACCTTC,TRBV28,-,few,TRBJ1-2
CATSRDRLQGLYEQYF,TGTGCCACCAGCAGAGATCGACTACAGGGCCTATACGAGCAGTACTTC,TRBV15,-,-,TRBJ2-7
CASSHTSTQETQYF,TGTGCCAGCAGCCACACTAGTACCCAAGAGACCCAGTACTTC,TRBV7-8,-,-,TRBJ2-5
CASSGGHPETQYF,TGCGCCAGCAGCGGGGGACACCCAGAGACCCAGTACTTC,TRBV5-1,-,-,TRBJ2-5
CASSSRLAGGQSFIDEQFF,TGTGCCAGCAGCTCACGACTAGCGGGGGGGCAATCGTTTATTGATGAGCAGTTCTTC,TRBV7-9,TRBD2,-,TRBJ2-1
CASSFGYSYEQYF,TGTGCCAGCAGTTTCGGGTACTCCTACGAGCAGTACTTC,TRBV12-3/TRBV12-4,-,few,TRBJ2-7
CSGRAGGLNEQFF,TGCAGCGGGAGAGCGGGGGGGCTCAATGAGCAGTTCTTC,TRBV29-1,TRBD2,few,TRBJ2-1
CASSSSSPTDTQYF,TGTGCCAGCAGCTCATCTAGCCCCACAGATACGCAGTATTTT,TRBV12-3/TRBV12-4,-,-,TRBJ2-3
CASSLAVGRGETQYF,TGCGCCAGCAGCTTGGCCGTGGGGAGAGGAGAGACCCAGTACTTC,TRBV5-1,-,-,TRBJ2-5
CASSELQQDYGYTF,TGTGCCAGCAGTGAACTACAGCAGGACTATGGCTACACCTTC,TRBV25-1,-,-,TRBJ1-2
CASSFDSPLHF,TGTGCCAGCAGCTTCGATTCACCCCTCCACTTT,TRBV7-9,-,-,TRBJ1-6
CASSFGGGTYEQYF,TGTGCCAGCAGCTTTGGCGGAGGAACCTACGAGCAGTACTTC,TRBV11-2,-,-,TRBJ2-7
CASSRGGGETQYF,TGTGCCAGCAGCCGCGGGGGCGGAGAGACCCAGTACTTC,TRBV11-2,-,few,TRBJ2-5
CASSLIPPLRGGRTDTQYF,TGTGCCAGCAGTTTAATTCCCCCCTTGCGGGGGGGCCGAACAGATACGCAGTATTTT,TRBV27,TRBD2,-,TRBJ2-3
CSARVTGVFNEQFF,TGCAGTGCTCGGGTGACAGGGGTTTTCAATGAGCAGTTCTTC,TRBV20-1,TRBD1,-,TRBJ2-1
CSVASGGPYEQYF,TGCAGCGTTGCTAGCGGGGGACCCTACGAGCAGTACTTC,TRBV29-1,TRBD2,-,TRBJ2-7
CAIRTSGETQYF,TGTGCCATACGGACTAGCGGGGAGACCCAGTACTTC,TRBV10-3,TRBD2,few,TRBJ2-5
CASRRDRATNEKLFF,TGTGCCAGCAGGCGGGACCGCGCAACTAATGAAAAACTGTTTTTT,TRBV12-3/TRBV12-4,-,-,TRBJ1-4
CASSEAGWQGYEQYF,TGTGCCAGCAGTGAAGCGGGTTGGCAGGGCTACGAGCAGTACTTC,TRBV6-1,-,-,TRBJ2-7
CASRLRFSPLHF,TGTGCCAGCAGGTTACGGTTTTCACCCCTCCACTTT,TRBV6-5,-,-,TRBJ1-6
CASSLEGLAGYNEQFF,TGCGCCAGCAGCTTGGAGGGACTAGCGGGTTACAATGAGCAGTTCTTC,TRBV5-1,TRBD2,-,TRBJ2-1
CASSLGGDTDTQYF,TGTGCCAGCAGTTTAGGAGGGGACACAGATACGCAGTATTTT,TRBV12-3/TRBV12-4,-,-,TRBJ2-3
CASSPDLTGALFYGYTF,TGTGCCAGCAGCCCAGATCTAACAGGGGCACTATTCTATGGCTACACCTTC,TRBV11-2,TRBD1,-,TRBJ1-2